The clone carrying this T cell receptor beta chain was recorded many times. Its matching antigen is unknown. TCRdb re-derived calls from the 5' RACE reads in MiXCR, one entry per CDR3 protein. The data show 10,000 to 15,000 distinct CDR3 sequences, with about 14% seen just once and around half held by the top ten. The record originates from a study of T-cell memory formation after mild COVID-19. Study-wide background: TCR clusters showed largely donor specificity. Overall study results and limits: The CD4+ clones that contracted clustered mainly within CM and EM, and the CD8+ clones concentrated in EMRA. The appearance of some responding clones in pre-infection memory suggested that cross-reactive memory joined. Clones from the second wave (peaking day 37) had unconfirmed SARS-CoV-2 specificity.

Germline-derived CDR1 and CDR2 are SGHTA and FQGNSA. This CDR3 spans 14 amino acids. The V and J ends lost 8 bases and 2 bases, in that order; junction bases with no gene match: 8. This receptor was obtained from a man aged 18 to 29 who had mild COVID-19 (a few samples of this study predate the infection). Cell type and time point are not known. The rearrangement uses TRBV7-2 and TRBJ1-1; 7 bases are a match to TRBD1. Sequencing was done on a sample of PBMCs or a T cell subset sorted from them (not recorded which). CDR3 residues: CASGDRALNTEAFF. CDR3 coding DNA: TGTGCCAGCGGAGACAGGGCCCTAAACACTGAAGCTTTCTTT.